The 27 T cell receptor beta chains listed next were all sequenced from one sample in a study of T cells in women clearing cervical HPV infection. TCRdb's table, derived via immunoSEQ multiplex PCR, lists solely in-frame clones and lacks some. This sample lists about 12,000 clones; its ten largest clones have 10%. The sequenced sample consisted of blood buffy coat. Receptors originate from a woman between 18 and 69 years old with a cervical HPV16 infection that either progressed to CIN3+ or cleared (not recorded which).

A note on this clone: The sequenced fragment ends 3 residues before the CDR3 boundary, so the rest is inferred from the germline J gene. The V gene is TRBV19, the J gene TRBJ2-5; 11 nucleotides line up with TRBD2. Germline CDR1 LNHDA, CDR2 SQIVND (reference sequence). After removal of 4 bases from V and 5 bases from J, the junction contained 3 bases not matched to a gene. The CDR3 has 14 amino acids. CDR3 bases read: TGTGCCAGTAGTAAACTAGCGGGAGAGGAGACC. Translated: CASSKLAGEET. The full CDR3 protein is CASSKLAGEETQYF. The full variable domain, completed using reference TRBV19 and TRBJ2-5, is DGGITQSPKYLFRKEGQNVTLSCEQNLNHDAMYWYRQDPGQGLRLIYYSQIVNDFQKGDIAEGYSVSREKKESFPLTVTSAQKNPTAFYLCASSKLAGEETQYFGPGTRLLVL.

About this clone: The read gets to within 3 residues of the CDR3 end, and the germline J gene fills in the rest. The chain uses TRBV6-2 or TRBV6-3 and TRBJ2-7; 8 positions match TRBD2. CDR1 is MNHEY and CDR2 is SVGEGT in the germline V gene. J gave up 2 bases and V 2 bases, and 2 bases lay outside the gene matches. The CDR3 spans 14 residues. CDR3 sequence: CASSYGGGPYEQYF. The sequenced CDR3 bases are TGTGCCAGCAGTTACGGCGGGGGGCCCTACGAG.

CDR3 bases read: TGCGCCAGCAGCTCGGGGACTCCCCGAATTGAG. Translated, it gives CASSSGTPRIE. The full CDR3 protein reads CASSSGTPRIEQFF. The chain has TRBV5-1 and TRBJ2-1, with TRBD2 as a possible D gene (6 bases). The read halts 3 residues ahead of the CDR3 end, with the missing end drawn from the germline J gene. The V gene's germline CDR1 is SGHRS and CDR2 YFSETQ. V gave up 3 bases and J gave up 9 bases, with 16 bases separating them. The CDR3 has 14 residues.

Details on this clone: The read finishes 3 residues shy of the CDR3 end, and the germline J gene is used to complete it. The genes are TRBV7-9 and TRBJ2-4; maybe TRBD1 (6 bases). This CDR3 region has 12 residues. The germline CDR1 and CDR2 sequences are SEHNR and FQNEAQ (reference sequence). Partial CDR3 DNA: TGTGCCAGCAGCTTAGAGGGGGTCGGT. The encoded protein is CASSLEGVG. The full CDR3 protein is CASSLEGVGQYF.

In regard to this clone: The CDR3 extends 3 residues past the end of the read, so its final part is completed from the germline J gene. V is TRBV7-9 and J is TRBJ2-5; TRBD1 agrees at 7 bases. Germline V gives CDR1 SEHNR, CDR2 FQNEAQ (reference sequence). The CDR3 is 14 amino acids. CDR3 DNA (partial): TGTGCCAGCGGCGGACAGGTTAGCACAGATACC. Its translation: CASGGQVSTDT. The whole CDR3 sequence reads CASGGQVSTDTQYF.

This clone registers medium-sized by frequency. The DNA ends 3 residues before the CDR3 does, and the rest of the CDR3 is filled in from the germline J gene. This sequence joins TRBV30 and TRBJ1-5; TRBD1 is a possible D gene (5 bases). Trimming stripped 1 base from V and 7 bases from J, with 17 bases between. CDR1 and CDR2 (germline): GTSNPN, SVGIG (reference sequence). The CDR3 sequence is 15 residues long. The CDR3 sequence is CAWSDNAGGRQPQHF. The sequenced CDR3 bases are TGTGCCTGGAGTGATAACGCGGGGGGTCGACAGCCC.

Notes on this clone: The sequenced fragment ends 3 residues before the CDR3 boundary, so the rest is inferred from the germline J gene. The chain is built from TRBV2 and TRBJ2-1; 7 bases align to TRBD2. The CDR3 has 14 residues. From germline, CDR1 is SNHLY and CDR2 FYNNEI. The junction had 9 bases not matched to a gene; V was cut back by 9 bases and J by 4 bases. Incomplete CDR3 DNA: TGTGCCAGTCTCATAGGGGAGGGGTACAATGAG. It yields the protein CASLIGEGYNE. The whole CDR3 sequence is CASLIGEGYNEQFF.

CDR3 DNA (partial): TGTGCCAGCAGCCATTCTAGTAGTAGGTACGAC. It yields the protein CASSHSSSRYD. The full CDR3 is CASSHSSSRYDYTF. V usage is TRBV7-9 and J usage is TRBJ1-2; D uncertain. The CDR3 end lies 3 residues beyond the end of the read and is filled in from the germline J gene. Germline V gene data show CDR1 as SEHNR and CDR2 as FQNEAQ (reference sequence). The length of the CDR3 is 14 residues.

As to this clone: The CDR3 end is not reached by the read, which stops 3 residues before it; the germline J gene fills it in. The chain uses TRBV6-2 or TRBV6-3 and TRBJ1-2; 7 positions match TRBD1. Germline CDR1 is MNHEY and CDR2 is SVGEGT. The CDR3 runs 12 residues. The CDR3 reads CASMTGTYDYTF. CDR3 DNA, as far as it was read: TGTGCCAGCATGACAGGGACTTACGAC.

A word on this clone: The read ends 3 residues shy of where the CDR3 ends; the end is completed using the germline J gene. The chain joins TRBV19 to TRBJ2-3, with D unresolved. V dropped 3 bases and J dropped 3 bases, with 10 bases sitting between them. Germline V gene lookup returns CDR1 LNHDA and CDR2 SQIVND (reference sequence). The CDR3 runs to 14 residues. CDR3 bases read: TGTGCCAGTAGTATTTACACAAGGACAGATACG. Translated: CASSIYTRTDT. The complete CDR3 reads CASSIYTRTDTQYF.

In regard to this clone: The CDR3 end lies 3 residues beyond the end of the read and is filled in from the germline J gene. This chain joins TRBV20-1 and TRBJ1-6; 10 bases map to TRBD1. Germline loops: CDR1 DFQATT, CDR2 SNEGSKA (reference sequence). With V trimmed by 6 bases and J by 5 bases, 7 bases remained unmatched. The CDR3 loop spans 15 amino acids. Partial CDR3 DNA: TGCAGTGCAATTGGGACAGGGGACGATAATTCACCC. This codes for CSAIGTGDDNSP. The CDR3, in full, reads CSAIGTGDDNSPLHF.

On this clone itself: The CDR3 goes on 3 residues after the read ends, and that part is filled in from the germline J gene. Other DNA sequences in the sample encode the same CDR3. The chain couples TRBV2 to TRBJ2-1, with 9 bases that match TRBD2. The germline V gene encodes CDR1 SNHLY and CDR2 FYNNEI. This CDR3 is 15 amino acids long. The V segment lost 5 bases and the J segment 4 bases; nucleotides outside the gene matches: 6. CDR3 DNA, as far as it was read: TGTGCCAGCAGTAATAGCGGGGGAAGTTACAATGAG. Protein sequence: CASSNSGGSYNE. The whole CDR3 is CASSNSGGSYNEQFF. The full variable domain, rest sourced from reference TRBV2 and TRBJ2-1, is EPEVTQTPSHQVTQMGQEVILRCVPISNHLYFYWYRQILGQKVEFLVSFYNNEISEKSEIFDDQFSVERPDGSNFTLKIRSTKLEDSAMYFCASSNSGGSYNEQFFGPGTRLTVL.

Details on this clone: Sequencing ends 3 residues short of the CDR3 end; the germline J gene provides the rest. The gene calls are TRBV7-3 and TRBJ2-5; 9 nucleotides line up with TRBD1. V trimming: 5 bases; J trimming: 5 bases; junction bases outside the gene matches: 3. The CDR3 contains 13 residues. Germline loops: CDR1 SGHTA, CDR2 FQGTGA. The sequenced part of the CDR3 DNA is TGTGCCAGCAGCACCGACAGGGGGGAGACC. It yields the protein CASSTDRGET. The complete CDR3 reads CASSTDRGETQYF.

This clone is called medium-sized (0.01 to 0.1%) based on its frequency. The missing CDR3 end, 3 residues past where the read stops, is filled in from the germline J gene. This sequence joins TRBV5-1 and TRBJ2-7, with 8 nucleotides matching TRBD1. Germline CDR1 SGHRS, CDR2 YFSETQ. V dropped 4 bases and J dropped 5; count of bases not matched to a gene: 2. This CDR3 has 12 residues. CDR3 protein: CASSATGDEQYF. The part of the CDR3 DNA that was read is TGCGCCAGCAGCGCGACAGGGGACGAG.

Points on this clone: The DNA ends 3 residues before the CDR3 does, and the rest of the CDR3 is filled in from the germline J gene. The chain carries TRBV7-2 and TRBJ2-3; D perhaps matches TRBD2 (6 bases). Germline V gene sequence: CDR1 SGHTA, CDR2 FQGNSA. Trimming removed 2 bases from V and 6 bases from J, with 12 bases in between. The CDR3 has 14 residues. This CDR3 reads CASSLSEGLDTQYF. The sequenced part of the CDR3 DNA is TGTGCCAGCAGCTTATCGGAGGGGTTGGATACG.

Points on this clone: Read coverage stops 3 residues before the CDR3 terminus; the germline J gene supplies the remainder. The J gene is TRBJ2-1, the V gene TRBV20-1, with TRBD2 matching over 10 bases. Germline-derived CDR1 and CDR2 are DFQATT and SNEGSKA (reference sequence). The CDR3 loop spans 16 amino acids. V gave up 6 bases and J gave up 0 bases; unmatched junction bases: 8. The CDR3 bases that were read are TGCAGTGCCAGGGGGCTAGCGGGGGTCTCCTACAATGAG. It yields the protein CSARGLAGVSYNE. The full CDR3 reads CSARGLAGVSYNEQFF.

About this clone itself: The read halts 3 residues ahead of the CDR3 end, with the missing end drawn from the germline J gene. V and J are TRBV18 and TRBJ1-2; the D is unclear. Germline V gives CDR1 KGHSH, CDR2 LQKENI. CDR3 length equals 12 residues. The DNA read from the CDR3 is TGTGCCAGCTCACCACCGCGGAATGAC. The encoded protein is CASSPPRND. The complete CDR3 reads CASSPPRNDYTF. Combining the CDR3 with reference TRBV18 and TRBJ1-2 gives the whole variable domain NAGVMQNPRHLVRRRGQEARLRCSPMKGHSHVYWYRQLPEEGLKFMVYLQKENIIDESGMPKERFSAEFPKEGPSILRIQQVVRGDSAAYFCASSPPRNDYTFGSGTRLTVV.

As for this clone: Coverage ceases 3 residues before the CDR3 finishes, and the germline J gene fills in the end. This rearrangement joins TRBV30 to TRBJ1-4; 8 bases are a match to TRBD1. This CDR3 region has 14 residues. Germline V CDR1 and CDR2: GTSNPN, SVGIG (reference sequence). CDR3 protein: CAWSGGQDNSPLFF. The DNA read from the CDR3 is TGTGCCTGGAGTGGGGGACAGGATAATTCACCA.

In the case of this clone: Sequencing ends 3 residues short of the CDR3 end; the germline J gene provides the rest. This sequence joins TRBV19 and TRBJ2-2; possibly TRBD1 for D (6 bases). Looked up from germline, CDR1 is LNHDA and CDR2 is SQIVND (reference sequence). The CDR3 sequence is 16 residues long. Between the trimmed V and J ends, which lost 5 bases and 5 bases, there was a span of 18 bases. CDR3 DNA, as far as it was read: TGTGCCAGTAGTCCCGGGGCAGGGGTAAGAACCGGGGAG. Protein product: CASSPGAGVRTGE. The entire CDR3 protein is CASSPGAGVRTGELFF.

Regarding this clone: The sequenced fragment ends 3 residues before the CDR3 boundary, so the rest is inferred from the germline J gene. Other DNA sequences from this sample encode an identical CDR3 as well. This rearrangement joins TRBV7-2 to TRBJ1-2; possible D gene TRBD1, 6 bases. The CDR3 sequence is 13 residues long. The germline CDR1 and CDR2 sequences are SGHTA and FQGNSA. The sequenced part of the CDR3 DNA is TGTGCCAGCAGCCTAGACAGGTATCGGGGC. Its protein is CASSLDRYRG. The whole CDR3 protein is CASSLDRYRGYTF.

This clone counts as medium-sized (0.01 to 0.1%) by frequency. The sequenced fragment ends 3 residues before the CDR3 boundary, so the rest is inferred from the germline J gene. This rearrangement joins TRBV20-1 to TRBJ1-2; D is ambiguous. Germline-derived CDR1 and CDR2 are DFQATT and SNEGSKA (reference sequence). This CDR3 region has 11 residues. CDR3 protein: CSARGVGGYTF. The DNA read from the CDR3 is TGCAGTGCTAGAGGAGTAGGGGGC.

Note on this clone: Read coverage stops 3 residues before the CDR3 terminus; the germline J gene supplies the remainder. The gene calls are TRBV7-9 and TRBJ2-5; the D gene is possibly TRBD1 (7 bases). Germline V gene lookup returns CDR1 SEHNR and CDR2 FQNEAQ (reference sequence). The CDR3 extends over 15 amino acids. V was shortened by 5 bases and J by 2 bases, with 15 bases between the two germline ends. The sequenced CDR3 bases are TGTGCCAGCAGCCCGCGGGGACAGCCACAAGAGACC. Encoded protein: CASSPRGQPQET. The entire CDR3 protein reads CASSPRGQPQETQYF.

Regarding this clone: The read ends 3 residues shy of where the CDR3 ends; the end is completed using the germline J gene. The V gene is TRBV27, the J gene TRBJ1-1, with 7 nucleotides matching TRBD1. Losses at the gene ends were 9 bases for V and 2 bases for J; bases not matched to a gene: 6. The length of the CDR3 is 13 residues. The germline V gene has CDR1 MNHEY and CDR2 SMNVEV (reference sequence). The CDR3 reads CASHNRGNTEAFF. CDR3 DNA, as far as it was read: TGTGCCAGTCATAACAGGGGAAACACTGAA.

As for this clone: The CDR3 is cut off 3 residues early in the read; its end comes from the germline J gene. The genes are TRBV4-1 and TRBJ2-7; 10 bases map to TRBD2. CDR1 is MGHRA, CDR2 YSYEKL, per germline. J gave up 5 bases and V 4 bases, and 5 bases lay outside the gene matches. The CDR3 runs to 14 residues. The covered CDR3 bases are TGCGCCAGCAGCCCACCGGGACTAGCGCACGAG. Translated: CASSPPGLAHE. The CDR3, in full, reads CASSPPGLAHEQYF.

Note on this clone: The read ends 3 residues shy of where the CDR3 ends; the end is completed using the germline J gene. The gene calls are TRBV5-1 and TRBJ2-1, with 7 bases aligning to TRBD1. J gave up 4 bases and V 4 bases, and 2 bases lay outside the gene matches. The CDR3 totals 13 residues. Germline V gene data show CDR1 as SGHRS and CDR2 as YFSETQ. The DNA read from the CDR3 is TGCGCCAGCAGCCAGGGGGTATACAATGAG. This gives the protein CASSQGVYNE. The entire CDR3 reads CASSQGVYNEQFF. The full variable domain, completed using reference TRBV5-1 and TRBJ2-1, is KAGVTQTPRYLIKTRGQQVTLSCSPISGHRSVSWYQQTPGQGLQFLFEYFSETQRNKGNFPGRFSGRQFSNSRSEMNVSTLELGDSALYLCASSQGVYNEQFFGPGTRLTVL.

Regarding this clone: Read coverage stops 3 residues before the CDR3 terminus; the germline J gene supplies the remainder. The chain joins TRBV6-2 or TRBV6-3 to TRBJ2-7; perhaps TRBD1 as D (5 bases). The CDR3 extends over 13 amino acids. The V gene's germline CDR1 is MNHEY and CDR2 SVGEGT. The germline V and J ends were trimmed by 7 bases and 3 bases, with 13 bases remaining between them. CDR3 sequence reads: CASTLTAYYEQYF. Partial CDR3 DNA: TGTGCCAGCACCTTGACAGCCTACTACGAG.

Regarding this clone: At one of its ends the junction is not consistent with the germline gene, which may arise from a read error. The CDR3 end lies 3 residues beyond the end of the read and is filled in from the germline J gene. The chain uses TRBV19 and TRBJ2-3; 7 nucleotides match TRBD1. CDR1 is LNHDA, CDR2 SQIVND, per germline (reference sequence). The CDR3 has 14 residues. CDR3 sequence reads: CASSINRGTGTQYF. The DNA read from the CDR3 is TGTGCCAGTAGTATTAACAGGGGCACAGGTACG.